The T cell receptor (beta chain) described here comes from a study of CD8 T cells in Susac syndrome. Study-wide findings and caveats: The study conceded that its TCR sequencing and HLA analysis involved relatively few individuals.

The authors sequenced TCR beta from blood CD8+ and CD4+ T cells. The multiple sclerosis controls were treatment-naive patients, and their relapsing-remitting disease was stable or active. As for this clonotype: Its antigen remains unidentified.

Reverse transcription of about 0.5 to 1 ug RNA was carried out with random hexamers. With immunoSEQ multiplex PCR, TCR beta CDR3 was amplified across 54 Vbeta and 13 Jbeta. TCRdb fed the immunoSEQ multiplex PCR reads into MiXCR, producing one record per CDR3 protein. In the table there are fewer than 150,000 distinct CDR3 sequences, about 93% of which are singletons. CDR1 LGHNA and CDR2 YSLEER come from the germline V gene. V shed 0 bases and J 7 bases; nucleotides not matched to a gene: 12. CDR3 length: 17 amino acids. V gene TRBV4-3 combines with J gene TRBJ1-2; the match to TRBD1 covers 9 bases. The sequence was collected from a human donor with multiple sclerosis. What was sequenced was CD8+ T cells from PBMCs. The CDR3 DNA is TGCGCCAGCAGCCAAGACCCCAGGACAGGGGAAGAAGGTGGCTACACCTTC. Its protein is CASSQDPRTGEEGGYTF.